These T cell receptor beta chains were read from a single sample in a study of type 1 and type 2 diabetes patients. TCRdb used MiXCR to reprocess the multiplex PCR reads, holding one entry per CDR3 protein. The sample yields 250,000 or so distinct CDR3 sequences, roughly 48% seen once. The sample consisted of peripheral blood mononuclear cells (PBMCs). All receptors derive from a man aged 18 to 30 with type 2 diabetes. The CDR3 runs from the conserved cysteine through the conserved F or W. D genes are given only for firm matches. Where a row states a size, it is once, few, many or the class of an expanded clone; other rows omit it.

D gene	clone size	V gene	J gene	CDR3 protein	CDR3 DNA
.	few	TRBV10-3	TRBJ1-1	CATSGEPTEAFF	TGTGCCACCTCCGGGGAACCCACTGAAGCTTTCTTT
.	.	TRBV6-6	TRBJ2-3	CASSYFSGADTQYF	TGTGCCAGCAGTTACTTCTCCGGGGCAGATACGCAGTATTTT
.	.	TRBV20-1	TRBJ2-2	CSARGRHIQNTGELFF	TGCAGTGCTAGGGGGAGACACATACAGAACACCGGGGAGCTGTTTTTT
.	.	TRBV5-1	TRBJ2-5	CASSKDQETQYF	TGCGCCAGCAGCAAAGACCAAGAGACCCAGTACTTC
.	.	TRBV30	TRBJ1-5	CAWSRPSNQPQHF	TGTGCCTGGAGTAGACCAAGCAATCAGCCCCAGCATTTT
.	.	TRBV6-6	TRBJ1-5	CASSESENQPQHF	TGTGCCAGCAGTGAAAGTGAGAATCAGCCCCAGCATTTT
.	few	TRBV30	TRBJ1-1	CAWSPSGDTEAFF	TGTGCCTGGAGTCCGTCGGGTGATACTGAAGCTTTCTTT
TRBD2	few	TRBV2	TRBJ2-5	CASKFGLATETQYF	TGTGCCAGCAAATTCGGACTAGCTACGGAGACCCAGTACTTC
.	.	TRBV6-6	TRBJ2-2	CASRDPLTTRNTGELFF	TGTGCCAGCAGGGACCCCTTGACCACCCGAAACACCGGGGAGCTGTTTTTT
.	.	TRBV5-6	TRBJ2-2	CASSSVDGGRGNTGELFF	TGTGCCAGCAGCTCGGTGGACGGGGGCCGGGGGAACACCGGGGAGCTGTTTTTT
.	.	TRBV20-1	TRBJ2-3	CSARDGLAYSTDTQYF	TGCAGTGCTAGAGATGGGCTAGCGTATAGCACAGATACGCAGTATTTT
TRBD1	once	TRBV7-2	TRBJ2-5	CAGSLDREGTQYF	TGTGCCGGCAGCCTGGACAGGGAAGGGACCCAGTACTTC
.	.	TRBV30	TRBJ2-1	CAWAETRQFF	TGTGCCTGGGCAGAGACTCGGCAGTTCTTC
.	few	TRBV10-2	TRBJ2-7	CASSEYNRVISYEQYF	TGCGCCAGCAGTGAGTATAACAGGGTAATATCGTACGAGCAGTACTTC
.	once	TRBV6-5	TRBJ2-6	CASSPQWLWGGANVLTF	TGTGCCAGCAGCCCGCAGTGGTTATGGGGTGGGGCCAACGTCCTGACTTTC
.	.	TRBV27	TRBJ2-6	CAIEGAGANVLTF	TGTGCCATCGAGGGGGCTGGGGCCAACGTCCTGACTTTC
.	.	TRBV15	TRBJ1-1	CATSRDTGSRTEAFF	TGTGCCACCAGCAGAGACACAGGGTCTAGGACTGAAGCTTTCTTT
.	.	TRBV20-1	TRBJ1-2	CSASRELGYGYTF	TGCAGTGCTTCCAGGGAGCTGGGCTATGGCTACACCTTC
.	.	TRBV12-5	TRBJ1-1	CATGRETGESVTEAFF	TGTGCTACCGGAAGGGAGACCGGGGAGTCGGTCACTGAAGCTTTCTTT
.	few	TRBV4-2	TRBJ2-3	CASSPPPGSGADTQYF	TGTGCCAGCAGCCCCCCCCCAGGGTCTGGGGCAGATACGCAGTATTTT
TRBD1	.	TRBV30	TRBJ2-7	CASQGTIDYEQYF	TGTGCCTCACAGGGGACCATTGACTACGAGCAGTACTTC
.	.	TRBV5-1	TRBJ2-6	CASSRGIYGANVLTF	TGCGCCAGCAGCCGGGGTATTTACGGGGCCAACGTCCTGACTTTC
TRBD2	.	TRBV12-3/TRBV12-4	TRBJ2-5	CASSRLAEQETQYF	TGTGCCAGCAGCCGACTAGCGGAGCAAGAGACCCAGTACTTC
.	few	TRBV5-6	TRBJ1-2	CASSFGQSINYGYTF	TGTGCCAGCAGCTTCGGACAGTCGATTAACTATGGCTACACCTTC
.	few	TRBV7-8	TRBJ1-5	CASSLRADASNQPQHF	TGTGCCAGCAGCTTACGGGCAGACGCTAGCAATCAGCCCCAGCATTTT
.	once	TRBV5-1	TRBJ2-3	CASSGGLRTDTQYF	TGCGCCAGCAGCGGAGGACTGCGCACAGATACGCAGTATTTT
.	.	TRBV4-2	TRBJ1-6	CASTMGGASPLHF	TGTGCCAGCACAATGGGGGGCGCGTCACCCCTCCACTTT
.	few	TRBV7-2	TRBJ1-2	CASSLGGSNYGYTF	TGTGCCAGCAGCTTAGGGGGCTCTAACTATGGCTACACCTTC
TRBD1	.	TRBV19	TRBJ1-1	CASSPRIIDRGDTEAFF	TGTGCCAGTAGTCCTCGGATTATCGACAGGGGTGACACTGAAGCTTTCTTT
.	many	TRBV10-3	TRBJ1-1	CAISESLNTEAFF	TGTGCCATCAGTGAATCGCTGAACACTGAAGCTTTCTTT
TRBD2	.	TRBV20-1	TRBJ2-3	CSARVPSGSTDTQYF	TGCAGTGCTAGAGTTCCTAGCGGGAGCACAGATACGCAGTATTTT
.	.	TRBV12-3/TRBV12-4	TRBJ1-2	CASSPRQGRSGYTF	TGTGCCAGCAGTCCACGGCAGGGGCGCTCCGGCTACACCTTC
TRBD2	.	TRBV20-1	TRBJ2-7	CGLPSSGNNYEQYF	TGCGGACTCCCCTCTAGCGGCAATAACTACGAGCAGTACTTC
.	.	TRBV2	TRBJ1-3	CASSPGGYRLLSGNTIYF	TGTGCCAGCTCCCCGGGGGGTTACAGACTTCTCTCTGGAAACACCATATATTTT
.	.	TRBV6-1	TRBJ2-5	CASREDLEFETQYF	TGTGCCAGCAGGGAGGACCTAGAGTTCGAGACCCAGTACTTC
.	few	TRBV19	TRBJ1-5	CASSDPHSNQPQHF	TGTGCCAGTAGTGACCCGCATAGCAATCAGCCCCAGCATTTT
TRBD1	once	TRBV2	TRBJ1-1	CASSSLTGGEAFF	TGTGCCAGCAGTTCACTTACAGGGGGTGAAGCTTTCTTT
.	.	TRBV3-1	TRBJ2-1	CASSQVSANNEQFF	TGTGCCAGCAGCCAAGTTTCTGCTAACAATGAGCAGTTCTTC
.	.	TRBV6-1	TRBJ2-1	CASSEEERTFDNEQFF	TGTGCCAGCAGTGAAGAGGAGCGGACGTTCGACAATGAGCAGTTCTTC
TRBD2	few	TRBV30	TRBJ2-3	CAWTSGRTDTQYF	TGTGCCTGGACTAGCGGGAGGACTGATACGCAGTATTTT
.	few	TRBV19	TRBJ1-1	CASSHPVFPEGLAFF	TGTGCCAGTAGTCACCCCGTTTTCCCCGAAGGGTTGGCTTTCTTT